In this sample, the clone carrying this T cell receptor (beta chain) turned up many times. The sample is drawn from a study of spatial heterogeneity in lung cancer. Germline lookup yields CDR1 PRHDT and CDR2 FYEKMQ (reference sequence). This CDR3 contains 17 residues. Germline trimming cut 0 bases from V and 8 bases from J; bases unmatched to any gene: 9. TCRdb processed the 5' RACE reads anew with MiXCR; each CDR3 protein has one entry. The sample includes about 29,000 distinct CDR3 sequences, about 8.8% seen only once; the top ten take roughly 35%. The time point is: sample taken at primary tumor resection. Researchers sequenced whole RNA taken from tumor, nontumor lung or frozen PBMC without sorting.

The sequences come from PBMCs, collected at surgery. The chain uses TRBV13 and TRBJ2-1, with 11 bases matching TRBD2. The clonotype was recovered from a female donor with early-stage non-small cell lung cancer. Here the CDR3 reads CASSLGRWGLAADEQFF. The CDR3 DNA reads TGTGCCAGCAGCTTAGGGAGGTGGGGACTAGCGGCTGATGAGCAGTTCTTC.